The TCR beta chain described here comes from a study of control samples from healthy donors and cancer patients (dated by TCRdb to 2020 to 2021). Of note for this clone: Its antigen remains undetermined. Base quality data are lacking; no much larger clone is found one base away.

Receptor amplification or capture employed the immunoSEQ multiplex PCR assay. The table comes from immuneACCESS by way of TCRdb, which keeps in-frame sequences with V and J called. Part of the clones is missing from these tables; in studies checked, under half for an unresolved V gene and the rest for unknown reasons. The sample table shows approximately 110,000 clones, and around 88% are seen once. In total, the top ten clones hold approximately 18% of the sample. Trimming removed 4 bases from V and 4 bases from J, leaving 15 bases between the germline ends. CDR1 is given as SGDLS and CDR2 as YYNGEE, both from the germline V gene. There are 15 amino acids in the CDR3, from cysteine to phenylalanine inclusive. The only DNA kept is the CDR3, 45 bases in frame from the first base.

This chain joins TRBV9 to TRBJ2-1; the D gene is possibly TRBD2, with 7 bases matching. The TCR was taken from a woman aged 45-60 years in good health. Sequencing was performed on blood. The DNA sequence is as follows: TGTGCCAGCAGCTCCGGGGGCGGGAGATACAATGAGCAGTTCTTC. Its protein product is CASSSGGGRYNEQFF. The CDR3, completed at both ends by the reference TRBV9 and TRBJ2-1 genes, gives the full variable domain DSGVTQTPKHLITATGQRVTLRCSPRSGDLSVYWYQQSLDQGLQFLIQYYNGEERAKGNILERFSAQQFPDLHSELNLSSLELGDSALYFCASSSGGGRYNEQFFGPGTRLTVL.